This entry lists 15 T cell receptor beta chains sequenced from one sample in a study of blood T cell repertoires in COVID-19. Using immunoSEQ multiplex PCR, the repertoire was profiled, and TCRdb retains in-frame clones only, with some absent. The sample records 250,000 to 300,000 clones, 85% being singletons. The sequencing sample was made of peripheral blood. The source of these receptors is a middle-aged man with active or convalescent COVID-19.

The rearrangement joins TRBV6-2 or TRBV6-3 to TRBJ2-7, with TRBD2 matching 9 bases. V shed 5 bases, J shed 6 bases, and the junction held 17 bases outside the gene matches. The CDR3 loop spans 17 amino acids. The V gene's germline CDR1 is MNHEY and CDR2 SVGEGT. This chain's CDR3 is CASSPPAGGETSGEQYF. The DNA of the CDR3 is TGTGCCAGCAGTCCCCCCGCGGGAGGGGAAACGTCGGGCGAGCAGTACTTC.

V usage is TRBV4-1 and J usage is TRBJ2-5; 11 bases are a match to TRBD2. Germline-derived CDR1 and CDR2 are MGHRA and YSYEKL. This CDR3 has 17 residues. V lost 0 bases and J lost 3; bases outside the gene matches: 6. The CDR3 nucleotides read TGCGCCAGCAGCCAAGATAGGAGTAGCGGGAGGGAAGAGACCCAGTACTTC. As protein: CASSQDRSSGREETQYF.

The chain has TRBV5-4 and TRBJ1-1; D is perhaps TRBD1 (6 bases). CDR3 length: 14 amino acids. Trimming left V 0 bases short and J 1 base short, with 7 bases between. Germline V gene sequence: CDR1 SGHNT, CDR2 YYREEE (reference sequence). CDR3 amino acids: CASSLAQGNTEAFF. CDR3 DNA: TGTGCCAGCAGCTTGGCACAGGGGAACACTGAAGCTTTCTTT. The whole variable domain, remainder taken from reference TRBV5-4 and TRBJ1-1, is ETGVTQSPTHLIKTRGQQVTLRCSSQSGHNTVSWYQQALGQGPQFIFQYYREEENGRGNFPPRFSGLQFPNYSSELNVNALELDDSALYLCASSLAQGNTEAFFGQGTRLTVV.

The chain couples TRBV18 to TRBJ2-7; perhaps TRBD1 as D (5 bases). Germline lookup yields CDR1 KGHSH and CDR2 LQKENI. The CDR3 contains 15 residues. The V gene lost 1 base and the J gene lost 5 bases, with 15 bases spanning the gap. CDR3 residues: CASSPLTGRADEQYF. In DNA form, the CDR3 reads TGTGCCAGCTCACCACTCACGGGCAGGGCCGACGAGCAGTACTTC.

This clone was seen more than once but under ten times. This rearrangement joins TRBV7-2 to TRBJ2-7, with 8 bases identical to TRBD1. The CDR3 totals 14 residues. The germline V gene has CDR1 SGHTA and CDR2 FQGNSA. The V and J ends lost 2 bases and 3 bases, in that order; junction bases with no gene match: 3. The CDR3 sequence: CASSLQGALYEQYF. In DNA, the CDR3 is TGTGCCAGCAGCTTACAGGGGGCTCTCTACGAGCAGTACTTC.

This chain joins TRBV19 and TRBJ1-1; D ambiguous. Trimming took 5 bases from V and 0 from J, leaving 13 bases between them. CDR1 is LNHDA and CDR2 is SQIVND in the germline V gene (reference sequence). The CDR3 is 15 residues long. The CDR3 region has the DNA TGTGCCAGTAGTCGCATCCCAGGAATGAACACTGAAGCTTTCTTT. Its translation: CASSRIPGMNTEAFF.

There are a few counts of this clone. The V gene is TRBV27, the J gene TRBJ2-2; D ambiguous. The length of the CDR3 is 11 residues. V shed 4 bases and J shed 7 bases, with 4 bases lying between them. Germline V lookup: CDR1 MNHEY, CDR2 SMNVEV (reference sequence). This chain's CDR3 is CASSSIGELFF. CDR3 DNA sequence: TGTGCCAGCAGTTCCATCGGGGAGCTGTTTTTT.

The genes are TRBV7-9 and TRBJ2-2, with D possibly TRBD2 on 5 matching bases. Germline V gene data show CDR1 as SEHNR and CDR2 as FQNEAQ (reference sequence). With 5 bases removed from V and 9 bases from J, the gap between germline ends came to 19 bases. The CDR3 sequence is 15 residues long. The CDR3 reads CASSHSGRINRELFF. The DNA of the CDR3 is TGTGCCAGCAGCCACAGCGGACGGATAAACCGGGAGCTGTTTTTT.

J is TRBJ1-5 and V is TRBV10-2, with D unclear. Germline V gene sequence: CDR1 WSHSY, CDR2 SAAADI. The CDR3 loop spans 15 amino acids. Trimming shortened V by 7 bases and J by 1 base, and 14 bases separated the two germline ends. CDR3: CASTGLTGSNQPQHF. Here the CDR3 DNA reads TGCGCCAGCACCGGACTCACTGGCAGCAATCAGCCCCAGCATTTT.

This chain joins TRBV19 and TRBJ2-5; 14 nucleotides match TRBD2. Germline CDR1 and CDR2: LNHDA and SQIVND (reference sequence). The J segment lost 4 bases and the V segment lost 3 bases, leaving 4 bases of the junction unmatched. The CDR3 runs 16 residues. The CDR3: CASSILGLAGVETQYF. The CDR3 DNA reads as TGTGCCAGTAGTATTTTGGGACTAGCGGGAGTAGAGACCCAGTACTTC.

The chain employs TRBV24-1 and TRBJ2-5; 11 nucleotides line up with TRBD1. CDR3 size: 13 residues. CDR1 is KGHDR and CDR2 is SFDVKD in the germline V gene. The J segment lost 5 bases and the V segment lost 10 bases, leaving 5 bases of the junction unmatched. The DNA for the CDR3 is TGTGCCACGGGACAGGGGGGTTTGGAGACCCAGTACTTC. It is translated as CATGQGGLETQYF.

This chain connects TRBV18 to TRBJ2-7; D perhaps matches TRBD1 (6 bases). Germline lookup yields CDR1 KGHSH and CDR2 LQKENI. Trimming shortened V by 8 bases and J by 2 bases, and 13 bases separated the two germline ends. The CDR3 sequence is 13 residues long. The CDR3 DNA follows: TGTGCCAGCCAACCCAGGGGAACCTACGAGCAGTACTTC. Translation: CASQPRGTYEQYF. Using reference TRBV18 and TRBJ2-7 for the parts outside the CDR3, the full variable domain is NAGVMQNPRHLVRRRGQEARLRCSPMKGHSHVYWYRQLPEEGLKFMVYLQKENIIDESGMPKERFSAEFPKEGPSILRIQQVVRGDSAAYFCASQPRGTYEQYFGPGTRLTVT.

This CDR3 reads CATSDYLTGVSEKLFF. CDR3 nucleotide sequence: TGTGCCACCAGTGACTACCTGACAGGGGTATCTGAAAAACTGTTTTTT. V and J are TRBV24-1 and TRBJ1-4; 8 nucleotides match TRBD1. The germline V gene encodes CDR1 KGHDR and CDR2 SFDVKD. The CDR3 has 16 residues. J was trimmed by 7 bases and V by 4 bases; bases with no gene match: 10.

This clone was picked up one time. V gene TRBV7-6 combines with J gene TRBJ2-2; 9 positions match TRBD2. The J segment lost 2 bases and the V segment lost 0 bases, leaving 7 bases of the junction unmatched. The CDR3 has 18 amino acids. Per germline, CDR1 SGHVS and CDR2 FNYEAQ. The CDR3 sequence: CASSLAPAGGSNTGELFF. CDR3 DNA sequence: TGTGCCAGCAGCTTAGCCCCAGCGGGAGGAAGTAACACCGGGGAGCTGTTTTTT.

This sequence joins TRBV30 and TRBJ2-7; D unresolved. The V end lost 3 bases, the J end lost 2 bases, and 11 bases lay between the germline ends. The CDR3 contains 13 residues. The germline CDR1 and CDR2 sequences are GTSNPN and SVGIG (reference sequence). The CDR3 nucleotides read TGTGCCTGGAGCGAGTACAGTCCCTACGAGCAGTACTTC. Amino acid sequence: CAWSEYSPYEQYF.